This is a list of T cell receptor beta chains from one sample in a study of regulatory T cells in long-lasting Graves disease. Each CDR3 protein is one row after TCRdb ran MiXCR on the multiplex PCR reads. The sample has 400,000 to 500,000 distinct CDR3 sequences, about 15% seen once; the top ten hold about 25%. The sample also formed part of further work on T cells in Graves' hyperthyroidism and ophthalmopathy.

The input for sequencing was peripheral blood mononuclear cells (PBMCs), taken at new diagnosis, from a patient treated with antithyroid drugs. These receptors all stem from a woman in her late teens or twenties with Graves disease. Each CDR3 is given with its conserved first and last residue. Each record gives: J gene, V gene, clone size, D gene, CDR3 protein, CDR3 DNA. The D gene is left open where the match is weak. The size of a clone is reported for some rows only, either as once, few or many, or as a class for expanded clones.

J: TRBJ1-4; V: TRBV2; size: many; D: TRBD1; CDR3: CASRPKGAEHEKLFF; DNA: TGTGCCAGCAGGCCGAAGGGGGCCGAACACGAAAAACTGTTTTTT
J: TRBJ2-5; V: TRBV28; size: many; D: TRBD2; CDR3: CASSTPGLAGGLAPQETQYF; DNA: TGTGCCAGCAGCACCCCCGGACTAGCGGGAGGGCTAGCTCCCCAAGAGACCCAGTACTTC
J: TRBJ1-3; V: TRBV9; size: many; D: TRBD1; CDR3: CASSVASDRAGNTIYF; DNA: TGTGCCAGCAGCGTAGCCTCCGACAGGGCTGGAAACACCATATATTTT
J: TRBJ2-2; V: TRBV12-3/TRBV12-4; size: few; D: TRBD2; CDR3: CASSWKGLAANTGELFF; DNA: TGTGCCAGCAGTTGGAAGGGACTAGCGGCCAACACCGGGGAGCTGTTTTTT
J: TRBJ2-6; V: TRBV11-2; size: once; D: NA; CDR3: CASSLVSVPGANVLTF; DNA: TGTGCCAGCAGCTTAGTTTCTGTTCCTGGGGCCAACGTCCTGACTTTC
J: TRBJ2-7; V: TRBV6-1; size: many; D: TRBD2; CDR3: CASSLGLAGYSYEQYF; DNA: TGTGCCAGCAGTCTCGGACTAGCGGGCTACTCCTACGAGCAGTACTTC
J: TRBJ2-5; V: TRBV3-1; size: few; D: NA; CDR3: CASSQGRRSQETQYF; DNA: TGTGCCAGCAGCCAAGGCCGGAGGAGTCAAGAGACCCAGTACTTC
J: TRBJ2-1; V: TRBV19; size: NA; D: NA; CDR3: CASSRDFYNEQFF; DNA: TGTGCCAGTAGTAGGGATTTCTACAATGAGCAGTTCTTC
J: TRBJ2-5; V: TRBV27; size: many; D: NA; CDR3: CASSLSYGERQETQYF; DNA: TGTGCCAGCAGTTTATCGTATGGAGAACGACAAGAGACCCAGTACTTC
J: TRBJ1-3; V: TRBV28; size: few; D: NA; CDR3: CASSLLSGTSGGNTIYF; DNA: TGTGCCAGCAGTTTACTTTCGGGGACATCTGGTGGAAACACCATATATTTT
J: TRBJ2-7; V: TRBV7-9; size: many; D: TRBD2; CDR3: CASSSPLVLAGTYEQYF; DNA: TGTGCCAGCAGCTCCCCACTAGTACTAGCGGGGACCTACGAGCAGTACTTC
J: TRBJ2-2; V: TRBV18; size: NA; D: NA; CDR3: CASSPVSGTGELFF; DNA: TGTGCCAGCTCACCTGTCAGTGGCACCGGGGAGCTGTTTTTT
J: TRBJ2-4; V: TRBV5-8; size: many; D: TRBD2; CDR3: CASRPSGSRNIQYF; DNA: TGTGCCAGCAGGCCGAGCGGGAGTAGGAACATTCAGTACTTC
J: TRBJ2-1; V: TRBV18; size: many; D: NA; CDR3: CASAGQSNEQFF; DNA: TGTGCCAGCGCCGGACAGAGCAATGAGCAGTTCTTC
J: TRBJ2-4; V: TRBV10-3; size: NA; D: TRBD2; CDR3: CAIGRGGNDKNIQYF; DNA: TGTGCCATCGGTCGGGGGGGCAACGACAAAAACATTCAGTACTTC
J: TRBJ1-4; V: TRBV18; size: few; D: TRBD1; CDR3: CASSPGTGAREKLFF; DNA: TGTGCCAGCTCACCGGGGACAGGGGCTCGTGAAAAACTGTTTTTT
J: TRBJ2-7; V: TRBV30; size: few; D: NA; CDR3: CAWSPYRLSSYEQYF; DNA: TGTGCCTGGAGTCCATACAGGTTAAGCTCCTACGAGCAGTACTTC
J: TRBJ2-2; V: TRBV14; size: few; D: NA; CDR3: CASSQDGGGELFF; DNA: TGTGCCAGCAGCCAAGATGGGGGCGGGGAGCTGTTTTTT
J: TRBJ2-3; V: TRBV28; size: many; D: TRBD2; CDR3: CASSPLAGDTQYF; DNA: TGTGCCAGCAGTCCACTAGCGGGCGATACGCAGTATTTT
J: TRBJ2-7; V: TRBV7-6; size: NA; D: TRBD2; CDR3: CASSLGSSGSSYEQYF; DNA: TGTGCCAGCAGCTTAGGATCTAGCGGAAGCTCCTACGAGCAGTACTTC
J: TRBJ1-2; V: TRBV6-5; size: many; D: NA; CDR3: CASSYSIDSFNYGYTF; DNA: TGTGCCAGCAGTTACTCGATTGACAGCTTTAACTATGGCTACACCTTC
J: TRBJ2-5; V: TRBV18; size: NA; D: NA; CDR3: CTSSPPIGDQETQYF; DNA: TGTACCAGCTCACCACCGATCGGGGATCAAGAGACCCAGTACTTC
J: TRBJ1-5; V: TRBV6-2/TRBV6-3; size: NA; D: NA; CDR3: CASSYPPSNQPQHF; DNA: TGTGCCAGCAGTTACCCCCCCAGCAATCAGCCCCAGCATTTT
J: TRBJ1-1; V: TRBV6-2/TRBV6-3; size: NA; D: NA; CDR3: CASTRNTEALF; DNA: TGTGCCAGCACCCGGAACACTGAAGCTCTCTTT
J: TRBJ2-7; V: TRBV20-1; size: few; D: NA; CDR3: CSALRDGSYEQYF; DNA: TGCAGTGCTTTGCGGGACGGCTCCTACGAGCAGTACTTC
J: TRBJ1-5; V: TRBV6-2/TRBV6-3; size: few; D: NA; CDR3: CASRTAYISNQPQHF; DNA: TGTGCCAGCAGAACCGCCTATATTAGCAATCAGCCCCAGCATTTT
J: TRBJ2-1; V: TRBV5-6; size: few; D: NA; CDR3: CASTRQTGPTLFGQFF; DNA: TGTGCCAGCACCCGCCAAACGGGACCGACCCTGTTTGGGCAGTTCTTC
J: TRBJ2-1; V: TRBV30; size: many; D: NA; CDR3: CAKNERGEQFF; DNA: TGTGCCAAAAACGAACGGGGGGAGCAGTTCTTC